This T cell receptor (beta chain) was observed in a study of tumor-infiltrating lymphocytes in localized non-small cell lung cancer. Study context: Some samples were collected after neoadjuvant chemotherapy; smokers, never-smokers and several histologies were included.

Germline V gives CDR1 MRHNA, CDR2 SNTAGT. V lost 8 bases and J lost 7; bases outside the gene matches: 13. The CDR3 has 15 residues. General observations from the study: Compared with uninvolved lung, tumors showed higher T cell infiltration by TCRbeta sequencing.

Only in-frame clones appear in the TCRdb table, and some are missing; sequencing was by immunoSEQ multiplex PCR. Among roughly 16,000 clones listed, around 72% were seen once. Concerning this clone itself: The antigen is unknown.

The source of this sequence is a human donor with non-small cell lung cancer. The rearrangement joins TRBV6-4 to TRBJ1-4, with 7 nucleotides matching TRBD1. The material sequenced was lung tumor tissue. The CDR3, as DNA: TGTGCCAGCGGCAGTCTACAGGGGTTCGGTGAAAAACTGTTTTTT. Translation: CASGSLQGFGEKLFF.